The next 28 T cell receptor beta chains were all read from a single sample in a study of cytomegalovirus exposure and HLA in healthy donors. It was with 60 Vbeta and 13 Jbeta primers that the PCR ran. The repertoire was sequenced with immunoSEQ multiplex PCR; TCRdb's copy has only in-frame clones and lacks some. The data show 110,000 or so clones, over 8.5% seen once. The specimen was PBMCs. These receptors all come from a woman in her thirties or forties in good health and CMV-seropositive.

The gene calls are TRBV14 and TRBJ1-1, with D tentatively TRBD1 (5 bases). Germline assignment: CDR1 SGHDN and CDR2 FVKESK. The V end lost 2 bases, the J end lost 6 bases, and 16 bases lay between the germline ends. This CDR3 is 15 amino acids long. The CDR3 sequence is CASSQTRGGWAEAFF. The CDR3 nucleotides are TGTGCCAGCAGCCAAACTCGGGGGGGTTGGGCTGAAGCTTTCTTT.

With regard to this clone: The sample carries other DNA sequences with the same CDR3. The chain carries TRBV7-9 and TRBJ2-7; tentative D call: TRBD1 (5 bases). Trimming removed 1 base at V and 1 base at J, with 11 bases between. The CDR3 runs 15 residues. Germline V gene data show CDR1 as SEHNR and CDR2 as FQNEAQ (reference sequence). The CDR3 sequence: CASSLGQGGSYEQYF. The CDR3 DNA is TGTGCCAGCAGCTTAGGGCAGGGCGGATCCTACGAGCAGTACTTC.

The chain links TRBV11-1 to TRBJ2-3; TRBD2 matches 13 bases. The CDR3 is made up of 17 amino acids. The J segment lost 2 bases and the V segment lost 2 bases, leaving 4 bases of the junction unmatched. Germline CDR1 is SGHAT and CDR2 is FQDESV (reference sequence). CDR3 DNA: TGTGCCAGCAGCTTAAGAGGGACTAGCGGGATCACAGATACGCAGTATTTT. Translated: CASSLRGTSGITDTQYF.

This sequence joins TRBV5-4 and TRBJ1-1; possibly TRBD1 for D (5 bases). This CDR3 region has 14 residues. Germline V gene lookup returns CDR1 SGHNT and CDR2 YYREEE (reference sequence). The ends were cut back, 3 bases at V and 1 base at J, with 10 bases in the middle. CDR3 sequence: CASSYLTANTEAFF. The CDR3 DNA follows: TGTGCCAGCAGCTATTTGACAGCGAACACTGAAGCTTTCTTT.

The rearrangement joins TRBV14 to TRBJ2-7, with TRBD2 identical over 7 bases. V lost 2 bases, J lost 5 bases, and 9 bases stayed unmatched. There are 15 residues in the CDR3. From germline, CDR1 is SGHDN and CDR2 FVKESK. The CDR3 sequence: CASSQTQRGIHEQYF. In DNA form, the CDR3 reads TGTGCCAGCAGCCAAACTCAGCGGGGAATCCACGAGCAGTACTTC.

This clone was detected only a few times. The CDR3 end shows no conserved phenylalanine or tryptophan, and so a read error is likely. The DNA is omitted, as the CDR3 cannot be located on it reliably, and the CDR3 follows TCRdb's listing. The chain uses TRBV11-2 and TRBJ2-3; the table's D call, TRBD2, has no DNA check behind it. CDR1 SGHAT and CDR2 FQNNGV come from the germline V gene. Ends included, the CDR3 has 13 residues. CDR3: CASSQFAGEEADL.

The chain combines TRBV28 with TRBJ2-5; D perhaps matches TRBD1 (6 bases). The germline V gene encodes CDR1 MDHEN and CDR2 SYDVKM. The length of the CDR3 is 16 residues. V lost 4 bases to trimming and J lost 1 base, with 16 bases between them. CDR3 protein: CASSSPGRGSQETQYF. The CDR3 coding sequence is TGTGCCAGCAGTTCCCCAGGCAGGGGATCCCAAGAGACCCAGTACTTC.

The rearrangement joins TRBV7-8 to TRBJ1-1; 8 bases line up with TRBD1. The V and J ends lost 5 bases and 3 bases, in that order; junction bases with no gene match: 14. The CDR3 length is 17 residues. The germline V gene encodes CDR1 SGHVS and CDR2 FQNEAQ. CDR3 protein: CASSPPTGADGDTEAFF. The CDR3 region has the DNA TGTGCCAGCAGCCCCCCGACAGGGGCGGATGGGGACACTGAAGCTTTCTTT. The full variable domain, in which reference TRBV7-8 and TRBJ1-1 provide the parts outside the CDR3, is GAGVSQSPRYKVAKRGQDVALRCDPISGHVSLFWYQQALGQGPEFLTYFQNEAQLDKSGLPSDRFFAERPEGSVSTLKIQRTQQEDSAVYLCASSPPTGADGDTEAFFGQGTRLTVV.

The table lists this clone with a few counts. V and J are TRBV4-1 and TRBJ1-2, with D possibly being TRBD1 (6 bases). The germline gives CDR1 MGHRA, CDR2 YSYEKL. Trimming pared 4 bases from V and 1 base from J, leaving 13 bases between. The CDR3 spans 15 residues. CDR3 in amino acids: CASSLRDTLNYGYTF. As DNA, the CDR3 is TGCGCCAGCAGCCTCCGGGACACGCTTAACTATGGCTACACCTTC.

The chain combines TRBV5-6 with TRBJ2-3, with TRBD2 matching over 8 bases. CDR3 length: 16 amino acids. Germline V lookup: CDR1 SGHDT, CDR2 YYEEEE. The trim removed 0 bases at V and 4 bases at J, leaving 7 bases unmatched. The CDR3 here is CASSLGTSRIPDTQYF. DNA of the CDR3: TGTGCCAGCAGCTTGGGGACTAGCCGTATTCCAGATACGCAGTATTTT.

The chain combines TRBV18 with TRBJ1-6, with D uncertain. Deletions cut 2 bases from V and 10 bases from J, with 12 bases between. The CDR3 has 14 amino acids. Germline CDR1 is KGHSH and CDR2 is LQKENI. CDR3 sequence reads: CASSPESSSSPLHF. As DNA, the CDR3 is TGTGCCAGCTCACCAGAGTCTAGCTCCTCACCCCTCCACTTT.

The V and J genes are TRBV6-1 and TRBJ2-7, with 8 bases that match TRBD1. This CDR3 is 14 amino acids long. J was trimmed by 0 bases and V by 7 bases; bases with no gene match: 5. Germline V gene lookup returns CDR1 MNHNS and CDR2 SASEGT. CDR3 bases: TGTGCCAGCACCCCTCAGGGGGCCTCCTACGAGCAGTACTTC. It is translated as CASTPQGASYEQYF.

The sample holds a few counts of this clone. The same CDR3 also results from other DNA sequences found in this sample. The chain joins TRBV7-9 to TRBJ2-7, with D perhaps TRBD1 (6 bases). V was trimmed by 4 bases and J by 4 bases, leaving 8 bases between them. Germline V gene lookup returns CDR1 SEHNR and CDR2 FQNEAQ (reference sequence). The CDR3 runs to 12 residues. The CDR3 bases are TGTGCCAGCAGCTCACAGGGTTACGAGCAGTACTTC. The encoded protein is CASSSQGYEQYF.

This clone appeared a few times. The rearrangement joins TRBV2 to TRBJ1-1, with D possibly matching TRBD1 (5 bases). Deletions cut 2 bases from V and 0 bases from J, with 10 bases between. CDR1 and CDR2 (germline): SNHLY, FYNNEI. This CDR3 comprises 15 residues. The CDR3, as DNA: TGTGCCAGCAGTGAATGGGGCAGCATGAACACTGAAGCTTTCTTT. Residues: CASSEWGSMNTEAFF.

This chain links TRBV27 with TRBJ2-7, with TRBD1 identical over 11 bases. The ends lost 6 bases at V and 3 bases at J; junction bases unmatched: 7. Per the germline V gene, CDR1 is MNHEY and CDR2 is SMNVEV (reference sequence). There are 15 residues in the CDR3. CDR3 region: CASSQSGQGVYEQYF. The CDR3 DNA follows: TGTGCCAGCAGCCAATCGGGACAGGGGGTCTACGAGCAGTACTTC.

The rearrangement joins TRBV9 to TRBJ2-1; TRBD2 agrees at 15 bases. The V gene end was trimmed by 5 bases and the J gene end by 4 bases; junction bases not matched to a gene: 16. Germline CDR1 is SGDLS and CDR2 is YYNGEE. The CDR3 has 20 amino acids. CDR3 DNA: TGTGCCAGCAGTCCCAGGGGAGGGACTAGCGGGGGGCCAGGTTACAATGAGCAGTTCTTC. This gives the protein CASSPRGGTSGGPGYNEQFF.

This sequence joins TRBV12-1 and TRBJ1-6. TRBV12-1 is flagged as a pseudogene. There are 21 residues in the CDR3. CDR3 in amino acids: CASSFDCSAGEWSSYNSPLHF. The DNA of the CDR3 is TGTGCCAGCAGCTTTGATTGTTCCGCGGGGGAATGGAGCTCCTATAATTCACCCCTCCACTTT.

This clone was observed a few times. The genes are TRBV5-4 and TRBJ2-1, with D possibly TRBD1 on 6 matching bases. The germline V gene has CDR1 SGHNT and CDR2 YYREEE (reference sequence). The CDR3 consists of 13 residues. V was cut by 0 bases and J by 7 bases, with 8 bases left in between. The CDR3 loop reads CASSLDRVNEQFF. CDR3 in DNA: TGTGCCAGCAGCTTGGACAGGGTTAATGAGCAGTTCTTC.

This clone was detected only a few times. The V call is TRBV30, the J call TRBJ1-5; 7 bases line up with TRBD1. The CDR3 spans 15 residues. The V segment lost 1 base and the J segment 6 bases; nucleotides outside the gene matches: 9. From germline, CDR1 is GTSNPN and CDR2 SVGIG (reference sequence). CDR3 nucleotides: TGTGCCTGGAGTGCCGACAGGGTGGGGTCTCAGCCCCAGCATTTT. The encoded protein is CAWSADRVGSQPQHF.

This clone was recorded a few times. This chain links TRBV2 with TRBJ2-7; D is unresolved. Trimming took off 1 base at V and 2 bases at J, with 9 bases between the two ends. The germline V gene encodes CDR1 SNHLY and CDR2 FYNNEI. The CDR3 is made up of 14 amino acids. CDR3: CASSEGPAPYEQYF. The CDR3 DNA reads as TGTGCCAGCAGTGAAGGGCCTGCCCCCTACGAGCAGTACTTC.

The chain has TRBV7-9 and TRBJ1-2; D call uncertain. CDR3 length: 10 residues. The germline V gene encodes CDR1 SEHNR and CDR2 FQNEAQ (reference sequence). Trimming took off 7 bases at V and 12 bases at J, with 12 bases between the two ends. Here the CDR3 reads CASTEAADTF. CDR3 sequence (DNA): TGTGCCAGCACCGAAGCGGCGGACACCTTC. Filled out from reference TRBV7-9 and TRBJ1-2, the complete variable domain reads DTGVSQNPRHKITKRGQNVTFRCDPISEHNRLYWYRQTLGQGPEFLTYFQNEAQLEKSRLLSDRFSAERPKGSFSTLEIQRTEQGDSAMYLCASTEAADTFGSGTRLTVV.

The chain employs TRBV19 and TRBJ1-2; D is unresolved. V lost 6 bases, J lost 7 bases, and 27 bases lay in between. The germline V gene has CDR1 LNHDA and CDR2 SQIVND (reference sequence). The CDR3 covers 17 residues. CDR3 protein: CASSKRSGPLAIGGYTF. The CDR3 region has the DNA TGTGCCAGTAGCAAAAGATCCGGGCCCCTAGCAATAGGTGGCTACACCTTC.

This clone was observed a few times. The CDR3: CASSPPSASEQYF. CDR3 DNA: TGTGCCAGCTCACCACCGTCCGCGTCCGAGCAGTACTTC. The chain links TRBV18 to TRBJ2-7; D ambiguous. The CDR3 extends over 13 amino acids. The V gene lost 0 bases and the J gene lost 6 bases, with 9 bases spanning the gap. Per germline, CDR1 KGHSH and CDR2 LQKENI.

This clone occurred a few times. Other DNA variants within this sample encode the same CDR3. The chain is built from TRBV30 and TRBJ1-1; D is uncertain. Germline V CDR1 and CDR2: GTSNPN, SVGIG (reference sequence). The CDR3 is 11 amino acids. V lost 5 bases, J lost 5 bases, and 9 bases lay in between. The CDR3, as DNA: TGTGCCTGGCAGACGGGGACTGAAGCTTTCTTT. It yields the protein CAWQTGTEAFF.

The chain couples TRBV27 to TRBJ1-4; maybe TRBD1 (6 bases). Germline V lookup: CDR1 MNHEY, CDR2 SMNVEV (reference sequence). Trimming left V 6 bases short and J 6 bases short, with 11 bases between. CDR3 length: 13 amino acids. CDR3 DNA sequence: TGTGCCAGCAGGGGACACATGGATGAAAAACTGTTTTTT. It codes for CASRGHMDEKLFF. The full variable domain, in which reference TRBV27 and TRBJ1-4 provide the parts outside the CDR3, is EAQVTQNPRYLITVTGKKLTVTCSQNMNHEYMSWYRQDPGLGLRQIYYSMNVEVTDKGDVPEGYKVSRKEKRNFPLILESPSPNQTSLYFCASRGHMDEKLFFGSGTQLSVL.

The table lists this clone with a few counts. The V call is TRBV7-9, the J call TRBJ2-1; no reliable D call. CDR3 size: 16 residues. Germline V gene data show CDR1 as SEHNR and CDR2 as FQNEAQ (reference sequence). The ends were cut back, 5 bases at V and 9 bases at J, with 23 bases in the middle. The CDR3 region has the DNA TGTGCCAGCAGCCCCTCTAAGACCGCGGTTGAGGCTGAGCAGTTCTTC. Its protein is CASSPSKTAVEAEQFF.

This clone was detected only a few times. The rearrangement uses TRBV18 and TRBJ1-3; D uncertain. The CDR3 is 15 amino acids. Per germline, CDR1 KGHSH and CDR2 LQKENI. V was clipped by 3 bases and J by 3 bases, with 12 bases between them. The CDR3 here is CASSPGLGSGNTIYF. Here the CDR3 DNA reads TGTGCCAGCTCACCTGGACTTGGAAGTGGAAACACCATATATTTT.

The CDR3 spells CASSTLGTGRGYEQYF. The DNA of the CDR3 is TGTGCCAGCAGCACCCTCGGGACTGGCAGGGGGTACGAGCAGTACTTC. This rearrangement joins TRBV27 to TRBJ2-7; weak D call: TRBD1 (7 bases). CDR3 length: 16 amino acids. V lost 6 bases and J lost 4, with 22 bases in between. CDR1 is MNHEY and CDR2 is SMNVEV in the germline V gene (reference sequence).